This T cell receptor beta chain was sequenced in a study of blood T cells in healthy people across ages. V lost 2 bases and J 6 bases, leaving 12 bases between the germline ends. The CDR3 loop spans 13 amino acids. Germline loops: CDR1 DFQATT, CDR2 SNEGSKA (reference sequence). A second PCR, run for about 7 to 11 cycles, used a sample-barcoded 5' primer plus a J-beta primer mix. Each of the cDNA molecules was tagged by a template-switch adaptor with 12 random nucleotides. TCRdb independently ran MiXCR on the 5' RACE reads; one entry per CDR3 protein. The sample carries hundreds of thousands of distinct CDR3 sequences, 35% to 45% recorded once. This clonotype was detected only a few times.

The chain employs TRBV20-1 and TRBJ2-3; perhaps TRBD2 as D (6 bases). Sequencing was carried out using blood. This clonotype originated in a woman in her sixties in good health. CDR3 coding DNA: TGCAGTGCTAGAAAACCGGCGGGGGATACGCAGTATTTT. It specifies CSARKPAGDTQYF.